The clone carrying this T cell receptor (beta chain) was detected many times. Its antigen is currently unknown. These data are taken from a study of T-cell memory formation after mild COVID-19. 5'RACE with constant-segment primers yielded barcoded, UMI-tagged TCR alpha and TCR beta cDNA libraries. From the 5' RACE reads, TCRdb called clonotypes with MiXCR, one entry per CDR3 protein. This sample has about 500,000 distinct CDR3 sequences, with roughly 20% found just once. Findings and limits, study-wide: Contracting CD4+ clones were located mainly in CM and EM, and CD8+ clones in EMRA.

Germline CDR1 reads SQVTM; CDR2 reads ANQGSEA. V gave up 4 bases and J gave up 7 bases, with 10 bases separating them. This CDR3 comprises 12 residues. This sequence was found in an adult woman who had mild COVID-19 (a few samples of this study predate the infection). Cell type and time point are not known. V is TRBV29-1 and J is TRBJ2-2, with a weak D call TRBD2 (6 bases). Sequenced: PBMCs or a T cell subset sorted from them (not recorded which). CDR3 DNA: TGCAGCGTTGTTGGGGGGATCGGGGAGCTGTTTTTT. It translates to CSVVGGIGELFF.